This record looks at one T cell receptor (beta chain) sequence and its context. The sample comes from a study of blood T cell repertoires in COVID-19. Study-wide background: Collection of acute and convalescent COVID-19 samples took place in the United States, Italy and Spain. In each case, the material was cDNA or gDNA derived from T cells, B-cell-depleted T cells, or PBMCs.

A COVID-19 case had been met by exposed participants during the 2 weeks before study entry. This CDR3 comprises 11 residues. Trimming removed 2 bases at V and 5 bases at J, with 3 bases between. Produced via immunoSEQ multiplex PCR; TCRdb's table is partial and in-frame only. This table has a few hundred thousand clones, about four fifths appearing once. The chain employs TRBV12-3 or TRBV12-4 and TRBJ1-2; D is ambiguous. The sample consisted of PBMCs or T cells enriched from blood (not recorded which). The source of this sequence is a man aged 35-49 years who had been exposed to COVID-19. The CDR3 bases are TGTGCCAGCAGTTTATCATATGGCTACACCTTC. It yields the protein CASSLSYGYTF.